These T cell receptor beta chains were read from a single sample in a study of blood T cell repertoires in COVID-19. The protocol was immunoSEQ multiplex PCR, while the TCRdb copy is restricted to in-frame clones and leaves out a portion. The sample yields 59,000 or so clones, about 81% seen once. The sequencing input was peripheral blood. The receptors shown here come from a human donor in a cohort sampled during active COVID-19. Both conserved end residues are part of each CDR3. The D gene is left open where the match is weak. For some rows the clone size is stated as once, few or many, or as a class when expanded; others skip it.

TRBJ1-5	TRBV5-6	TRBD1	.	TGTGCCAGCAGAATGACAGGGGATGGCAATCAGCCCCAGCATTTT	CASRMTGDGNQPQHF
TRBJ2-7	TRBV7-9	.	.	TGTGCCACGGGGAGGGGGGTGGACTCCTACGAGCAGTACTTC	CATGRGVDSYEQYF
TRBJ2-4	TRBV5-6	.	.	TGTGCCAGCAGCGATCAGGGGGTCCGGGAGAACATTCAGTACTTC	CASSDQGVRENIQYF
TRBJ1-1	TRBV5-4	TRBD1	.	TGTGCCAGCAGCTCGGGACAGGAAGCTTTCTTT	CASSSGQEAFF
TRBJ1-6	TRBV7-9	TRBD1	.	TGTGCCAGCAGCCCACGGGGGACAGAAAATTCACCCCTCCACTTT	CASSPRGTENSPLHF
TRBJ2-5	TRBV18	TRBD1	.	TGTGCCAGCTCACCATATCCTCGGTCAGGGGGCATCGAGACCCAGTACTTC	CASSPYPRSGGIETQYF
TRBJ2-2	TRBV6-5	.	.	TGTGCCAGCAGACTCGGGTTGAACACCGGGGAGCTGTTTTTT	CASRLGLNTGELFF
TRBJ2-2	TRBV12-3/TRBV12-4	.	.	TGTGCCAGCAGGAACAGTGCCGGGGAGCTGTTTTTT	CASRNSAGELFF
TRBJ2-1	TRBV28	.	.	TGTGCCAGCAGTTTCCAGCGGGAGCAGTTCTTC	CASSFQREQFF
TRBJ2-1	TRBV2	.	.	TGTGCCAGCAGGCGCGGGGATTACAATGAGCAGTTCTTC	CASRRGDYNEQFF
TRBJ2-2	TRBV6-5	.	once	TGTGCCAGCAGAGGAGGTTTCGACACCGGGGAGCTGTTTTTT	CASRGGFDTGELFF
TRBJ2-3	TRBV3-1/TRBV3-2	.	.	TGTGCCAGCAGCCAAGTCTCGCTAGCAGCAGATACGCAGTATTTT	CASSQVSLAADTQYF
TRBJ1-1	TRBV5-1	.	.	TGCGCCAGCAGCTTGGGTAGGGGAACTGAAGCTTTCTTT	CASSLGRGTEAFF
TRBJ1-3	TRBV6-1	.	.	TGTGCCAGCAGTGACAGGGGTCCCCCTGGAAACACCATATATTTT	CASSDRGPPGNTIYF
TRBJ2-2	TRBV6-5	.	.	TGTGCCAGCAGGGAGGGCCCAAACACCGGGGAGCTGTTTTTT	CASREGPNTGELFF
TRBJ2-7	TRBV19	TRBD2	.	TGTGCCAGTAGTATGAAGATAGCGGGGTCCTACGAGCAGTACTTC	CASSMKIAGSYEQYF
TRBJ2-7	TRBV30	.	.	TGTGCCTGGAGCGCAGGGGCCAACTACGAGCAGTACTTC	CAWSAGANYEQYF
TRBJ2-2	TRBV6-6	TRBD1	.	TGTGCCAGCAGTTACACCGGGACAGGGTGGACCGGGGAGCTGTTTTTT	CASSYTGTGWTGELFF
TRBJ2-5	TRBV28	TRBD1	.	TGTGCCAGCAGTCGGGACAGGGTACGAGAGACCCAGTACTTC	CASSRDRVRETQYF
TRBJ1-5	TRBV19	.	few	TGTGCCAGTAGTGTCCGGGGAAGGGGCAATCAGCCCCAGCATTTT	CASSVRGRGNQPQHF
TRBJ2-3	TRBV18	TRBD1	.	TGTGCCAGCTCACCACCGCTCGCAGGGGGTATAGATACGCAGTATTTT	CASSPPLAGGIDTQYF
TRBJ2-1	TRBV3-1/TRBV3-2	TRBD2	.	TGTGCCAGCAGCGGACTAGCGGGGGCTAATGAGCAGTTCTTC	CASSGLAGANEQFF
TRBJ1-6	TRBV7-9	.	.	TGTGCCAGCAGCACCCAGTCCAATAATTCACCCCTCCACTTT	CASSTQSNNSPLHF
TRBJ1-5	TRBV6-6	TRBD1	.	TGTGCCAGCAAGGACAGGGATCAGCCCCAGCATTTT	CASKDRDQPQHF
TRBJ2-3	TRBV5-4	.	.	TGTGCCAGCAGCTTGACAGGACGCACAGATACGCAGTATTTT	CASSLTGRTDTQYF
TRBJ2-2	TRBV4-2	TRBD1	.	TGTGCCAGCAGCCAGAAACCGGGACAGGGGTTCACCGGGGAGCTGTTTTTT	CASSQKPGQGFTGELFF
TRBJ1-4	TRBV6-5	.	.	TGTGCCAGCGTGGTCTACAGGCTAATAGAACTGTTTTTT	CASVVYRLIELFF
TRBJ1-3	TRBV11-3	.	.	TGTGCCATCTCACAGGGCTCTGGAAACACCATATATTTT	CAISQGSGNTIYF
TRBJ1-5	TRBV12-3/TRBV12-4	.	.	TGTGCCAGCAGTTCGAGGGGGACTCAGCCCCAGCATTTT	CASSSRGTQPQHF
TRBJ2-4	TRBV3-1/TRBV3-2	TRBD1	.	TGTGCCAGCAGCCCGACAGGGGGCGGAAACATTCAGTACTTC	CASSPTGGGNIQYF
TRBJ2-1	TRBV6-4	TRBD1	few	TGTGCCAGCACACATACAGCCGGGACAGGCAGCAATGAGCAGTTCTTC	CASTHTAGTGSNEQFF
TRBJ1-1	TRBV4-2	.	.	TGTGCCAGCAGCCAAGAGGGGCAGACCACTGAAGCTTTCTTT	CASSQEGQTTEAFF
TRBJ1-3	TRBV18	.	.	TGTGCCAGCTCACCACCATCGAGATCTGGAAACACCATATATTTT	CASSPPSRSGNTIYF
TRBJ2-1	TRBV5-1	TRBD2	.	TGCGCCAGCAGCCGCGGGGGGCGGGAGAAATACAATGAGCAGTTCTTC	CASSRGGREKYNEQFF
TRBJ1-2	TRBV29-1	.	.	TGCAGCGTTGAAAGTCCAGAAACTAACTATGGCTACACCTTC	CSVESPETNYGYTF
TRBJ1-6	TRBV6-1	.	.	TGTGCCAGCAGTGACAGAAGTTCACCCCTCCACTTT	CASSDRSSPLHF
TRBJ2-5	TRBV3-1/TRBV3-2	.	.	TGTGCCAGCAGCCAAGGTTATACTCTAGAAGAGACCCAGTACTTC	CASSQGYTLEETQYF
TRBJ1-5	TRBV6-5	TRBD1	.	TGTGCCAGCAGACCCAGGGGGGAGAATCGGCCCCAGCATTTT	CASRPRGENRPQHF
TRBJ2-7	TRBV12-3/TRBV12-4	.	.	TGTGCCAGCAGTTTAGGAGGTTCCTACGAGCAGTACTTC	CASSLGGSYEQYF
TRBJ1-1	TRBV5-1	.	.	TGCGCCAGCAGCTTGGGTGGGCTCACTGAAGCTTTCTTT	CASSLGGLTEAFF
TRBJ1-2	TRBV4-1	.	.	TGCGCCAGCAGCACCACACCCAACTATGGCTACACCTTC	CASSTTPNYGYTF
TRBJ2-7	TRBV9	.	.	TGTGCCAGCAGCGGAGGCCGCGACTCATACTACGAGCAGTACTTC	CASSGGRDSYYEQYF
TRBJ2-1	TRBV25-1	.	.	TGTGCCAGCAGTGAGCAGGGGAATGAGCAGTTCTTC	CASSEQGNEQFF